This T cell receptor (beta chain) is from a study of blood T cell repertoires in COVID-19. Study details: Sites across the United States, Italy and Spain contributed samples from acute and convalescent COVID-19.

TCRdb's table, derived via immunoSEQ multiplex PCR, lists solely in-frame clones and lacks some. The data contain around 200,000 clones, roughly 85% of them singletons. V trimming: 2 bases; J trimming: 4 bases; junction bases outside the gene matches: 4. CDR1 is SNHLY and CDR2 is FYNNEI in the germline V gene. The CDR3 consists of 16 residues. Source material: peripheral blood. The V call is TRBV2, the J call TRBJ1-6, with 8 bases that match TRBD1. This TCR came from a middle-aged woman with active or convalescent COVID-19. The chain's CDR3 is CASSESWTGYNSPLHF. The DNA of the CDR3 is TGTGCCAGCAGTGAATCCTGGACAGGGTATAATTCACCCCTCCACTTT.